These 18 T cell receptor beta chains share one sample of origin, sequenced in a study of blood T cell repertoires in COVID-19. Here immunoSEQ multiplex PCR was the method, and the copy in TCRdb shows in-frame clones only, minus some. This sample has fewer than 150,000 clones, with roughly 84% found just once. The sequencing sample was made of peripheral blood. The source of these receptors is a woman in her 30s who had recovered from COVID-19.

The chain couples TRBV3-1 (or the pseudogene TRBV3-2) to TRBJ1-2, with 7 bases that match TRBD1. CDR3 size: 14 residues. Trimming took 0 bases from V and 8 from J; bases not matched to a gene: 6. Germline CDR1 and CDR2: LGHDT and YNNKEL (reference sequence). CDR3 DNA: TGTGCCAGCAGCCAAGACAACAGGGGCGACGGCTACACCTTC. This encodes CASSQDNRGDGYTF.

The V and J genes are TRBV5-1 and TRBJ2-7, with a possible D match to TRBD2 (5 bases). Between the trimmed V and J ends, which lost 5 bases and 3 bases, there was a span of 6 bases. The CDR3 sequence is 11 residues long. The germline V gene encodes CDR1 SGHRS and CDR2 YFSETQ. The CDR3 nucleotides read TGCGCCAGCAGAGGAGGCTACGAGCAGTACTTC. This translates into CASRGGYEQYF.

This clone was seen a single time. The rearrangement uses TRBV18 and TRBJ2-2; the match to TRBD1 covers 8 bases. Germline loops: CDR1 KGHSH, CDR2 LQKENI. Losses at the gene ends were 5 bases for V and 1 base for J; bases not matched to a gene: 6. This CDR3 comprises 16 residues. The CDR3 region is CASSSSGTGNTGELFF. The DNA for the CDR3 is TGTGCCAGCTCATCGTCCGGGACAGGGAACACCGGGGAGCTGTTTTTT.

The gene calls are TRBV5-8 and TRBJ2-7; 9 bases map to TRBD1. This CDR3 is built from 16 residues. V lost 5 bases, J lost 2 bases, and 11 bases stayed unmatched. Germline V gene data show CDR1 as SGHTS and CDR2 as YDEGEE. CDR3 in DNA: TGTGCCAGCAGTATTGCAGGAGGGACAGGGACCTACGAGCAGTACTTC. This encodes CASSIAGGTGTYEQYF.

The chain has TRBV7-9 and TRBJ2-1, with D perhaps TRBD1 (6 bases). Trimming removed 5 bases at V and 6 bases at J, with 17 bases between. Germline assignment: CDR1 SEHNR and CDR2 FQNEAQ (reference sequence). The CDR3 contains 15 residues. The CDR3 coding sequence is TGTGCCAGCAGCGGAAACAGGGAGCAGATCAATGAGCAGTTCTTC. The encoded protein is CASSGNREQINEQFF.

The chain couples TRBV28 to TRBJ1-5, with 8 bases matching TRBD1. V shed 6 bases and J 4 bases; nucleotides not matched to a gene: 5. The CDR3 covers 14 residues. Per germline, CDR1 MDHEN and CDR2 SYDVKM. In DNA form, the CDR3 reads TGTGCCAGCAGGGGACAGGTAAGGAATCAGCCCCAGCATTTT. Protein sequence: CASRGQVRNQPQHF.

The rearrangement uses TRBV3-1 (or the pseudogene TRBV3-2) and TRBJ1-4; 7 bases align to TRBD1. V gave up 4 bases and J gave up 7 bases; unmatched junction bases: 6. CDR3 length equals 14 residues. The germline V gene has CDR1 LGHDT and CDR2 YNNKEL (reference sequence). CDR3 DNA sequence: TGTGCCAGCAGCCCTACAGGGGCCCCTGAAAAACTGTTTTTT. Amino acid sequence: CASSPTGAPEKLFF.

This clone was counted many times. The V call is TRBV11-2, the J call TRBJ1-4; TRBD1 matches at 8 bases. This CDR3 spans 19 amino acids. V gave up 1 base and J gave up 0 bases; unmatched junction bases: 10. Germline CDR1 and CDR2: SGHAT and FQNNGV. CDR3 DNA: TGTGCCAGCAGCTTAGTTGGACAGGGTCCAGGAGCAACTAATGAAAAACTGTTTTTT. It encodes CASSLVGQGPGATNEKLFF.

The gene calls are TRBV2 and TRBJ2-3, with 13 bases identical to TRBD2. This CDR3 is 19 amino acids long. Trimming cost V 6 bases and J 8 bases; bases outside gene matches: 20. Germline lookup yields CDR1 SNHLY and CDR2 FYNNEI. The CDR3 sequence is CASRELAGGAILSIGTQYF. DNA of the CDR3: TGTGCCAGCAGGGAACTAGCGGGAGGGGCGATTTTATCGATAGGTACGCAGTATTTT.

This clone has only a few counts. The chain employs TRBV2 and TRBJ1-2, with TRBD1 matching 7 bases. CDR3 size: 15 residues. Unmatched junction bases numbered 9, after V lost 3 bases and J lost 5 bases. Germline V gene lookup returns CDR1 SNHLY and CDR2 FYNNEI. Here the CDR3 reads CASSDRGTLVYGYTF. The CDR3 DNA reads as TGTGCCAGCAGTGACAGGGGGACATTGGTTTATGGCTACACCTTC.

CDR3: CASSYSGPTDTDTQYF. The CDR3 DNA reads as TGTGCCAGCAGTTACTCGGGCCCGACAGACACAGATACGCAGTATTTT. V usage is TRBV6-5 and J usage is TRBJ2-3; tentatively, D is TRBD1 (5 bases). CDR1 is MNHEY, CDR2 SVGAGI, per germline. Trimming stripped 0 bases from V and 2 bases from J, with 12 bases between. The CDR3 runs to 16 residues.

This clone appeared a single time. The DNA for the CDR3 is TGTGCCAGCAGTCGGGGACAGGGAATATGGTACGAGCAGTACTTC. Protein product: CASSRGQGIWYEQYF. V and J are TRBV27 and TRBJ2-7; 9 bases are shared with TRBD1. V shed 5 bases, J shed 4 bases, and the junction held 9 bases outside the gene matches. Germline CDR1 and CDR2: MNHEY and SMNVEV (reference sequence). The CDR3 contains 15 residues.

This chain joins TRBV9 and TRBJ2-1, with D perhaps TRBD2 (6 bases). V lost 9 bases to trimming and J lost 6 bases, with 16 bases between them. From germline, CDR1 is SGDLS and CDR2 YYNGEE. The CDR3 is made up of 13 amino acids. The CDR3, as DNA: TGTGCCATCTGCCACCGGAGGGCCAATGAGCAGTTCTTC. This encodes CAICHRRANEQFF.

Only a few counts were recorded for this clone. V is TRBV4-2 and J is TRBJ2-3; TRBD2 aligns across 10 bases. Germline V lookup: CDR1 LGHNA, CDR2 YNFKEQ. This CDR3 has 17 amino acids. V shed 0 bases, J shed 3 bases, and the junction held 6 bases outside the gene matches. The CDR3 sequence: CASSQDGPAGGTDTQYF. For the CDR3, the DNA is TGTGCCAGCAGCCAAGACGGTCCAGCGGGGGGGACAGATACGCAGTATTTT.

This chain uses TRBV25-1 with TRBJ1-6, with D possibly being TRBD1 (5 bases). The ends were cut back, 1 base at V and 6 bases at J, with 7 bases in the middle. CDR1 and CDR2 (germline): MGHDK, SYGVNS. CDR3 size: 14 residues. CDR3 nucleotides: TGTGCCAGCAGTGAATCGGGGGGTAATTCACCCCTCCACTTT. It codes for CASSESGGNSPLHF.

This clone has a single count. The rearrangement links TRBV7-8 to TRBJ2-7, with 10 bases identical to TRBD2. CDR3 size: 16 residues. Germline CDR1 is SGHVS and CDR2 is FQNEAQ. V dropped 5 bases and J dropped 4; count of bases not matched to a gene: 11. The CDR3 DNA reads TGTGCCAGCAGCATCTCCGGGACTAGCGCAAATTACGAGCAGTACTTC. Translating it yields CASSISGTSANYEQYF.

This clone was observed a few times. This sequence joins TRBV2 and TRBJ2-5, with 7 bases aligning to TRBD2. V was clipped by 4 bases and J by 7 bases; unmatched bases: 9. This CDR3 is built from 14 residues. Germline V gene sequence: CDR1 SNHLY, CDR2 FYNNEI. The CDR3 spells CASSGGTTSGTQYF. CDR3 sequence (DNA): TGTGCCAGCAGTGGGGGGACTACCAGTGGGACCCAGTACTTC.

The V gene is TRBV28, the J gene TRBJ1-6; D is ambiguous. The germline CDR1 and CDR2 sequences are MDHEN and SYDVKM. Trimming left V 3 bases short and J 5 bases short, with 14 bases between. The CDR3 consists of 16 residues. In nucleotides, the CDR3 is TGTGCCAGCAGTTTTCGGGGAAGGGCCGATAATTCACCCCTCCACTTT. Protein sequence: CASSFRGRADNSPLHF.